This T cell receptor (beta chain) was identified during a study of T and B cells in COVID-19 patients (dated by TCRdb to the early 2020s). About the full investigation: Using TRB and IGH repertoire sequencing of peripheral blood, the study characterized adaptive immunity in COVID-19 patients who had active infection or had recovered. As many as 9 follow-up blood samples were taken per patient, and some of the samples covered different disease stages within the same individual. In the active-infection cohort, most of the roughly 20 patients were critically ill and required mechanical ventilation or ECMO. Two patients were included in both the recovered and active cohorts because samples were available from active disease and after recovery. A median age of roughly 31 years was recorded in the recovered cohort versus about 70 years in the active-infection cohort. For the repertoire analyses, the comparison was an age-matched reference group of roughly 37 healthy donors who were negative for COVID-19 antibodies. The recovered cohort included 15 to 19 patients who contributed 20 to 25 samples, and most of those patients had mild to moderate COVID-19 that was managed on an outpatient basis. In the active-infection cohort, about 90% of the roughly 20 patients had comorbidities linked to unfavorable COVID-19 outcome. Over 7 million TCR sequences were analysed in a TCR and BCR sequence repository that covered around 34 patients and roughly 75 time points.

Study-level results and caveats: It was stated that prospective validation of the reported TCR clusters was required before the clusters could be put to clinical use. The cohort was judged too small for assessing how HLA contributes to COVID-19 susceptibility or severity. A total of 2,331 TCR clusters were exclusive to the recovered cohort, and approximately 31 of those clusters were low-pGen clusters. During active COVID-19 the TRB repertoires were highly clonal, but at recovery diversity and richness rose above the levels seen in healthy donors. In patients with COVID-19, the usage of TRBV/TRBJ genes was reported to be strongly skewed. Few blood samples were available from mildly ill patients while symptoms were present or from severe cases at early time points. Specific T cell subsets (CD4+/Treg/CD8+) and sorted SARS-CoV-2-responsive or tetramer+ T cells had not yet been sequenced, with those experiments still ongoing.

The trim is 4 bases for V and 1 base for J, with a gap of 8 bases between the germline ends. From a lookup of the germline V gene (reference sequence), CDR1 and CDR2 are SGHNT and YYREEE. The CDR3 runs 13 residues from the cysteine to the phenylalanine. Of the read, only the CDR3 DNA is kept; its 39 bases are in frame from base 1. This clonotype has just a few counts. This clone's antigen is unknown. Base qualities are not provided; no much larger clone lies one nucleotide away. The sequencer was an Illumina MiSeq. Multiplex PCR with BIOMED2 TRB-A/B primer pools was used to amplify the TRB rearrangements. Illumina-compatible adapters and 7-nucleotide sample barcodes were attached to the amplicons in two consecutive PCRs. Phusion HS II polymerase was used for all library PCRs. The amplicons were purified from gel with the NucleoSpin Gel and PCR Clean-up kit, measured on Qubit, and combined at roughly 4 nM. Before Illumina next-generation sequencing, the quality of the amplicon pool was assessed on an Agilent 2100 Bioanalyzer. The source study handled its data this way. Annotation of TRB rearrangements was performed with MiXCR 3.0.8 using the default MiXCR reference library. Non-productive reads and sequences with fewer than 2 reads were removed, and every unique CDR3 nucleotide sequence was treated as one clone. Clonality, diversity, richness and V-J gene usage were computed in R 3.5.1. GLIPH2 was used for TCR clustering by CDR3 similarity, and generation probabilities were calculated by OLGA. GLIPH2 clusters were kept only when the clusters contained at least four unique TCR clonotypes present in at least three individuals. TCRdb reran the public reads through fastp at Q25 and MiXCR, keeping productive beta chains. Rows matching on CDR3 protein sequence are summarized as one entry with the most common DNA and genes. These V and J calls derive from TCRdb rather than the authors' analysis. Across this sample there are 20,000 or so distinct CDR3 sequences, with around 30% seen only once. Of the sample, over 2% is held by the ten largest clones.

TRB repertoires were amplified using roughly 230-550 ng of genomic DNA isolated from blood. The clonotype comes from a human donor who had recovered from COVID-19. Sample: blood. Recombination joined TRBV5-4 with TRBJ1-1; the best D guess is TRBD1, with 5 bases matching. The DNA sequence reads TGTGCCAGCAGCCCCGGGACGAACACTGAAGCTTTCTTT. This translates into CASSPGTNTEAFF.